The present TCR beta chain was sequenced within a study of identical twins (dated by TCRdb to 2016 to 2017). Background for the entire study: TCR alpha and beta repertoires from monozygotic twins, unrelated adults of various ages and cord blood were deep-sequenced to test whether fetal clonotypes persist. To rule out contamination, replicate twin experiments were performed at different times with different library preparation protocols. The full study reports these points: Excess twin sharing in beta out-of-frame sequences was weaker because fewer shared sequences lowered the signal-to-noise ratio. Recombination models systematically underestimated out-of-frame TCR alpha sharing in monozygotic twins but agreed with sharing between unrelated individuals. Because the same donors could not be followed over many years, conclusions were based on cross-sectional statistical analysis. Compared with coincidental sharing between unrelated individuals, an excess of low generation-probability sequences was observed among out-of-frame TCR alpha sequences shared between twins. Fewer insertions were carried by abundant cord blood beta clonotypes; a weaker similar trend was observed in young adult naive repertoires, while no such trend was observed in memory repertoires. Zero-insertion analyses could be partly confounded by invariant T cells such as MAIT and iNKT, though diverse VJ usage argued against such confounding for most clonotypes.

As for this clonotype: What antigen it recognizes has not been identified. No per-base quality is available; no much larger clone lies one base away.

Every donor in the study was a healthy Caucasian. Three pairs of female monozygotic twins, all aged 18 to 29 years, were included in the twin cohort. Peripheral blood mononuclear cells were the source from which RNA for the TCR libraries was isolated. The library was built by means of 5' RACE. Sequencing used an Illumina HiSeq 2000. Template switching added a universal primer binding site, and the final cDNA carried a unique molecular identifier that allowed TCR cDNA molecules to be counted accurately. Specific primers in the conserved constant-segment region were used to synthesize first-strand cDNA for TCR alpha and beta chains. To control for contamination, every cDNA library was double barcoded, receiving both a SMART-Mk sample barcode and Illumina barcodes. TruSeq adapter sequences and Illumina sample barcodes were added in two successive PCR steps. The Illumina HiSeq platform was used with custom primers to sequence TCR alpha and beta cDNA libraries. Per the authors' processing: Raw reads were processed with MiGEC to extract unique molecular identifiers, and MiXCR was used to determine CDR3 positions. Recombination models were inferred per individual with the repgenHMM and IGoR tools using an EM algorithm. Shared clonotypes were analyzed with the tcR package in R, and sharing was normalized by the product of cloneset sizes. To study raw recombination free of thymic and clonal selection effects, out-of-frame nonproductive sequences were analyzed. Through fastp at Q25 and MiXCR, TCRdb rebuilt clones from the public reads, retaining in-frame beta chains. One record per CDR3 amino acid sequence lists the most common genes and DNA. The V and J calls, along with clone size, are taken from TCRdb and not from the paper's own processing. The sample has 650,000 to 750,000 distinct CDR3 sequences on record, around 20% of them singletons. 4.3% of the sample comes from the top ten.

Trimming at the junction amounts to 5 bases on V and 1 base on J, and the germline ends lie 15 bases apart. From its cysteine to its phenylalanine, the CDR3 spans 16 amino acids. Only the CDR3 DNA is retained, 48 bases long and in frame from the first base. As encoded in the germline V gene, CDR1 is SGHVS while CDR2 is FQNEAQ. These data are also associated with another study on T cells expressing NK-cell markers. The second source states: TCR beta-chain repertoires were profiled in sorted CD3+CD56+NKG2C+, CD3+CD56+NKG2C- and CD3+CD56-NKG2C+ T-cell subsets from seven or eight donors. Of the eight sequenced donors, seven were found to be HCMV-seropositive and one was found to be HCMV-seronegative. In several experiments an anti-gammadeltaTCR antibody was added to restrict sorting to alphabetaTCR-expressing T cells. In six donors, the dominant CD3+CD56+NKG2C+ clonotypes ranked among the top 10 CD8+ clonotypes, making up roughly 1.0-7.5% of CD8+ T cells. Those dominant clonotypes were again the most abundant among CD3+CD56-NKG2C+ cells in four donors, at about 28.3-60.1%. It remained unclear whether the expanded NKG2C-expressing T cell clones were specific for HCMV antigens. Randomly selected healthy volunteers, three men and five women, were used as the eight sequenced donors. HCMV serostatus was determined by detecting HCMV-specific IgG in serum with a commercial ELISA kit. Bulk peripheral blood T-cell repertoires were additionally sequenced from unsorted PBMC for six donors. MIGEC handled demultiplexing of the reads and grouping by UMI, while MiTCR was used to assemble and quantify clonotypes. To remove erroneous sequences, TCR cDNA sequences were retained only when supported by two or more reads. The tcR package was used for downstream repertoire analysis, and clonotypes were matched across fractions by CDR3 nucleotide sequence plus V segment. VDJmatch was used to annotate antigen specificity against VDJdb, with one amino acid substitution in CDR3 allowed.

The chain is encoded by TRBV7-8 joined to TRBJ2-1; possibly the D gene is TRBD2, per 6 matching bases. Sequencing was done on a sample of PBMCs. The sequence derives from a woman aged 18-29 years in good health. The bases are TGTGCCAGCAGCCCCCGGGGACTGGCTTCCTACAATGAGCAGTTCTTC. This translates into CASSPRGLASYNEQFF.